The 31 T cell receptor beta chains reported below all come from one sample, sequenced in a study of T cell responses to AZD1222 COVID-19 vaccine. The data were produced by immunoSEQ multiplex PCR, yet TCRdb's version contains in-frame clones alone and is incomplete. The data show approximately 150,000 clones, roughly nine tenths seen once. The sample consisted of peripheral blood, taken on day 0 of AZD1222 vaccination. The receptors shown here come from an adult in good health.

The rearrangement uses TRBV14 and TRBJ1-1; D is unclear. V lost 0 bases and J 1 base, leaving 18 bases between the germline ends. The CDR3 has 18 residues. Germline lookup yields CDR1 SGHDN and CDR2 FVKESK. CDR3 amino acids: CASSQDSPPIAANTEAFF. The CDR3 DNA sequence: TGTGCCAGCAGCCAAGATTCCCCCCCCATCGCGGCGAACACTGAAGCTTTCTTT.

The count of this clone is one. The gene calls are TRBV5-1 and TRBJ2-1, with 11 bases that match TRBD2. The CDR3 totals 18 residues. Trimming at V came to 4 bases and at J to 0 bases, leaving 9 bases not matched to a gene. CDR1 SGHRS and CDR2 YFSETQ come from the germline V gene. Here the CDR3 reads CASSHQRLAGSSYNEQFF. CDR3 nucleotide sequence: TGCGCCAGCAGCCACCAGAGACTAGCGGGAAGCTCCTACAATGAGCAGTTCTTC.

This chain connects TRBV25-1 to TRBJ2-7; a weak D match, TRBD1 (5 bases). The germline CDR1 and CDR2 sequences are MGHDK and SYGVNS. Trimming stripped 2 bases from V and 7 bases from J, with 12 bases between. CDR3 size: 13 residues. The CDR3 here is CASSEPSPGEQYF. Here the CDR3 DNA reads TGTGCCAGCAGTGAACCGTCTCCAGGGGAGCAGTACTTC.

The chain joins TRBV4-3 to TRBJ1-2; D is perhaps TRBD1 (6 bases). The CDR3 totals 16 residues. CDR1 and CDR2 (germline): LGHNA, YSLEER. Trimming took 1 base from V and 7 from J, leaving 19 bases between them. The CDR3 protein is CASSQAGTRGGSGYTF. CDR3 sequence (DNA): TGCGCCAGCAGCCAAGCTGGGACGCGCGGGGGCTCTGGCTACACCTTC.

This chain joins TRBV3-1 (or the pseudogene TRBV3-2) and TRBJ1-4, with D possibly TRBD1 on 5 matching bases. The CDR3 has 14 residues. Germline V gene data show CDR1 as LGHDT and CDR2 as YNNKEL (reference sequence). With 0 bases removed from V and 8 bases from J, the gap between germline ends came to 10 bases. Here the CDR3 reads CASSQDLGGEKLFF. The CDR3 coding sequence is TGTGCCAGCAGCCAAGATCTCGGGGGGGAAAAACTGTTTTTT.

J is TRBJ2-1 and V is TRBV5-1, with D perhaps TRBD1 or TRBD2 (5 bases each). The CDR3 totals 14 residues. Germline assignment: CDR1 SGHRS and CDR2 YFSETQ. Trimming took off 4 bases at V and 0 bases at J, with 8 bases between the two ends. CDR3 nucleotide sequence: TGCGCCAGCAGCCGGGGCGACTCCTACAATGAGCAGTTCTTC. Its translation: CASSRGDSYNEQFF.

V is TRBV18 and J is TRBJ2-2, with 7 bases that match TRBD2. Trimming removed 6 bases from V and 5 bases from J; junction bases left unmatched: 9. The CDR3 spans 15 residues. The germline gives CDR1 KGHSH, CDR2 LQKENI. CDR3 sequence reads: CASSPASGWTGELFF. The CDR3 DNA reads as TGTGCCAGCTCCCCTGCTAGCGGCTGGACCGGGGAGCTGTTTTTT.

The chain links TRBV7-2 to TRBJ2-5, with D perhaps being TRBD1 or TRBD2 (6 bases each). The CDR3 runs 15 residues. Trimming removed 3 bases at V and 1 base at J, with 12 bases between. The germline V gene has CDR1 SGHTA and CDR2 FQGNSA. The CDR3 sequence is CASSLSGASQETQYF. Written as DNA, the CDR3 is TGTGCCAGCAGCTTGTCGGGGGCTTCCCAAGAGACCCAGTACTTC.

The genes are TRBV5-4 and TRBJ1-2; D uncertain. CDR1 and CDR2 from the germline V gene are SGHNT and YYREEE (reference sequence). Trimming removed 3 bases at V and 2 bases at J, with 8 bases between. The CDR3 length is 13 residues. The chain's CDR3 is CASSSDGNYGYTF. The CDR3 DNA is TGTGCCAGCAGCTCGGACGGAAACTATGGCTACACCTTC.

This chain joins TRBV11-2 and TRBJ1-1; D uncertain. Looked up from germline, CDR1 is SGHAT and CDR2 is FQNNGV. V was trimmed by 3 bases and J by 4 bases, leaving 6 bases between them. CDR3 size: 12 residues. The CDR3 protein is CASSLIPTEAFF. CDR3 nucleotide sequence: TGTGCCAGCAGCTTGATCCCCACTGAAGCTTTCTTT.

This clone was observed a handful of times. This chain links TRBV24-1 with TRBJ2-3; D tentatively reads TRBD1 or TRBD2 (5 bases each). V was clipped by 5 bases and J by 0 bases, with 8 bases between them. The germline V gene has CDR1 KGHDR and CDR2 SFDVKD. The CDR3 is 14 residues long. Here the CDR3 DNA reads TGTGCCACCAGTGGGTGGGGGAGCACAGATACGCAGTATTTT. Translated: CATSGWGSTDTQYF.

The CDR3 sequence is CASSNGLAGGPIPYEQYF. Written as DNA, the CDR3 is TGTGCCAGCAGCAACGGACTAGCGGGAGGCCCGATTCCTTACGAGCAGTACTTC. V and J are TRBV6-2 or TRBV6-3 and TRBJ2-7; 14 nucleotides agree with TRBD2. Germline lookup yields CDR1 MNHEY and CDR2 SVGEGT. V lost 6 bases to trimming and J lost 4 bases; unmatched junction nucleotides: 14. This CDR3 comprises 18 residues.

J is TRBJ2-7 and V is TRBV7-9; D may be TRBD2 (5 bases). CDR3 length: 15 residues. Trimming took off 2 bases at V and 2 bases at J, with 13 bases between the two ends. Germline loops: CDR1 SEHNR, CDR2 FQNEAQ (reference sequence). The CDR3 sequence is CASSLRVGGPYEQYF. In DNA form, the CDR3 reads TGTGCCAGCAGCTTACGAGTGGGCGGGCCCTACGAGCAGTACTTC.

This clone was recorded only once. The chain carries TRBV5-6 and TRBJ2-5; 7 bases match TRBD2. The V gene end was trimmed by 1 base and the J gene end by 3 bases; junction bases not matched to a gene: 0. The CDR3 has 13 amino acids. Germline-derived CDR1 and CDR2 are SGHDT and YYEEEE. CDR3 coding DNA: TGTGCCAGCAGCTTGAGCGGGGAAGAGACCCAGTACTTC. Amino acids: CASSLSGEETQYF.

The V call is TRBV7-2, the J call TRBJ2-7; D not resolved. The CDR3 sequence is 13 residues long. CDR1 and CDR2 (germline): SGHTA, FQGNSA. V shed 8 bases and J shed 3 bases, with 14 bases lying between them. CDR3 bases: TGTGCCAGCCGGAGAGAGGTTGGCTACGAGCAGTACTTC. Protein: CASRREVGYEQYF.

The V and J genes are TRBV5-4 and TRBJ2-4; 8 bases align to TRBD2. Germline lookup yields CDR1 SGHNT and CDR2 YYREEE (reference sequence). The CDR3 spans 14 residues. J was trimmed by 6 bases and V by 4 bases; bases with no gene match: 6. The CDR3 sequence is CASSTLADPNIQYF. CDR3 nucleotides: TGTGCCAGCAGCACACTAGCGGATCCAAACATTCAGTACTTC.

V and J are TRBV5-4 and TRBJ1-4, with a weak D call TRBD1 (5 bases). CDR1 and CDR2 from the germline V gene are SGHNT and YYREEE (reference sequence). V was pared by 4 bases and J by 5 bases, with 12 bases between. The CDR3 is made up of 14 amino acids. CDR3 in amino acids: CASSADIFNEKLFF. Written as DNA, the CDR3 is TGTGCCAGCAGCGCGGACATCTTCAATGAAAAACTGTTTTTT.

This clone was detected only once. The rearrangement joins TRBV28 to TRBJ1-1; TRBD1 might be the D (5 bases). The germline gives CDR1 MDHEN, CDR2 SYDVKM. The V end lost 3 bases, the J end lost 3 bases, and 11 bases lay between the germline ends. This CDR3 is 14 amino acids long. CDR3 region: CASSLPGGYTEAFF. The CDR3 nucleotides are TGTGCCAGCAGTTTGCCCGGGGGGTACACTGAAGCTTTCTTT.

In its sample, this clone was seen a few times. The genes are TRBV20-1 and TRBJ1-1, with 9 bases that match TRBD1. Germline-derived CDR1 and CDR2 are DFQATT and SNEGSKA (reference sequence). CDR3 length equals 11 residues. Trimming at V came to 6 bases and at J to 10 bases, leaving 6 bases not matched to a gene. CDR3 amino acids: CSARTGVRAFF. In nucleotides, the CDR3 is TGCAGTGCCCGGACAGGGGTGCGAGCTTTCTTT.

This chain connects TRBV7-6 to TRBJ1-1; D possibly corresponds to TRBD1 (6 bases). V was trimmed by 5 bases and J by 1 base, leaving 26 bases between them. This CDR3 is built from 19 residues. Germline V CDR1 and CDR2: SGHVS, FNYEAQ. This CDR3 is CASSPYAGGGGLWNTEAFF. CDR3 DNA: TGTGCCAGCAGCCCGTATGCGGGGGGCGGGGGTTTATGGAACACTGAAGCTTTCTTT.

V is TRBV11-3 and J is TRBJ1-1; unclear D gene. Trimming pared 5 bases from V and 0 bases from J, leaving 7 bases between. Germline V gene sequence: CDR1 SGHNT, CDR2 YENEEA. The CDR3 contains 13 residues. The CDR3 nucleotides read TGTGCCAGCAGCCTACAGCTGAACACTGAAGCTTTCTTT. Its translation: CASSLQLNTEAFF.

The chain is built from TRBV2 and TRBJ2-1; D gene ambiguous. CDR3 size: 14 residues. V was cut by 1 base and J by 1 base, with 5 bases left in between. Germline CDR1 reads SNHLY; CDR2 reads FYNNEI. The CDR3 reads CASSEESSYNEQFF. The DNA for the CDR3 is TGTGCCAGCAGTGAAGAGAGTTCCTACAATGAGCAGTTCTTC.

This clone was detected only once. V is TRBV3-1 (or the pseudogene TRBV3-2) and J is TRBJ2-7, with 8 nucleotides matching TRBD2. CDR3 length: 15 residues. The ends lost 4 bases at V and 3 bases at J; junction bases unmatched: 8. Germline CDR1 LGHDT, CDR2 YNNKEL (reference sequence). The CDR3 here is CASSLRVAGSYEQYF. As DNA, the CDR3 is TGTGCCAGCAGCCTAAGGGTAGCGGGAAGCTACGAGCAGTACTTC.

This clone was recorded once. The chain recombines TRBV24-1 with TRBJ1-5; D perhaps matches TRBD1 (6 bases). Trimming stripped 4 bases from V and 7 bases from J, with 13 bases between. The CDR3 covers 14 residues. Looked up from germline, CDR1 is KGHDR and CDR2 is SFDVKD. The CDR3 reads CATSDPGTSQPQHF. CDR3 nucleotides: TGTGCCACCAGTGACCCCGGGACATCGCAGCCCCAGCATTTT.

J is TRBJ1-3 and V is TRBV30; no clear D. V was cut by 3 bases and J by 7 bases, with 10 bases left in between. This CDR3 is 12 amino acids long. Germline CDR1 and CDR2: GTSNPN and SVGIG (reference sequence). The CDR3 loop is CAWSHPGNTIYF. CDR3 nucleotide sequence: TGTGCCTGGAGCCACCCGGGGAACACCATATATTTT. Full variable domain (rest looked up from reference TRBV30 and TRBJ1-3): SQTIHQWPATLVQPVGSPLSLECTVEGTSNPNLYWYRQAAGRGLQLLFYSVGIGQISSEVPQNLSASRPQDRQFILSSKKLLLSDSGFYLCAWSHPGNTIYFGEGSWLTVV.

The chain has TRBV5-4 and TRBJ2-2, with TRBD2 as a possible D gene (7 bases). Per the germline V gene, CDR1 is SGHNT and CDR2 is YYREEE (reference sequence). This CDR3 is built from 15 residues. The V and J ends lost 4 bases and 2 bases respectively, with 12 bases between them. The CDR3 region has the DNA TGTGCCAGCAGCCTGGGAGGGGGAAACACCGGGGAGCTGTTTTTT. Its translation: CASSLGGGNTGELFF.

This rearrangement joins TRBV4-1 to TRBJ1-2; D is possibly TRBD1 (6 bases). CDR1 is MGHRA and CDR2 is YSYEKL in the germline V gene. V dropped 4 bases and J dropped 2 bases, with 14 bases sitting between them. The CDR3 runs 15 residues. This chain's CDR3 is CASSPTTGMNYGYTF. The CDR3 nucleotides read TGCGCCAGCAGCCCCACCACAGGGATGAACTATGGCTACACCTTC.

The rearrangement joins TRBV28 to TRBJ2-1, with D perhaps matching TRBD2 (5 bases). The length of the CDR3 is 14 residues. Germline V CDR1 and CDR2: MDHEN, SYDVKM. The V gene lost 5 bases and the J gene lost 9 bases, with 17 bases spanning the gap. For the CDR3, the DNA is TGTGCCAGCAGTCCCCCGAGGGATAGCGCTGAGCAGTTCTTC. Translating gives CASSPPRDSAEQFF.

The chain uses TRBV7-3 and TRBJ2-2, with 7 nucleotides matching TRBD2. CDR1 is SGHTA and CDR2 is FQGTGA in the germline V gene. The CDR3 is made up of 13 amino acids. The V and J ends lost 5 bases and 8 bases, in that order; junction bases with no gene match: 5. DNA for the CDR3: TGTGCCAGCAGCAGCCGACTAGCAGGGGAGCTGTTTTTT. Translation: CASSSRLAGELFF.

The gene calls are TRBV3-1 (or the pseudogene TRBV3-2) and TRBJ1-6, with 8 nucleotides matching TRBD1. Germline V gene lookup returns CDR1 LGHDT and CDR2 YNNKEL (reference sequence). Trimming removed 5 bases from V and 10 bases from J; junction bases left unmatched: 10. The CDR3 extends over 15 amino acids. CDR3 sequence reads: CASSDLDRARSPLHF. DNA for the CDR3: TGTGCCAGCAGCGACTTGGACAGGGCTCGATCACCCCTCCACTTT.

This sequence joins TRBV2 and TRBJ2-5; 7 bases are a match to TRBD1. V lost 6 bases to trimming and J lost 4 bases; unmatched junction nucleotides: 8. The CDR3 totals 14 residues. CDR1 is SNHLY, CDR2 FYNNEI, per germline. CDR3 loop: CASSETGIRETQYF. For the CDR3, the DNA is TGTGCCAGCAGCGAGACAGGGATACGAGAGACCCAGTACTTC.